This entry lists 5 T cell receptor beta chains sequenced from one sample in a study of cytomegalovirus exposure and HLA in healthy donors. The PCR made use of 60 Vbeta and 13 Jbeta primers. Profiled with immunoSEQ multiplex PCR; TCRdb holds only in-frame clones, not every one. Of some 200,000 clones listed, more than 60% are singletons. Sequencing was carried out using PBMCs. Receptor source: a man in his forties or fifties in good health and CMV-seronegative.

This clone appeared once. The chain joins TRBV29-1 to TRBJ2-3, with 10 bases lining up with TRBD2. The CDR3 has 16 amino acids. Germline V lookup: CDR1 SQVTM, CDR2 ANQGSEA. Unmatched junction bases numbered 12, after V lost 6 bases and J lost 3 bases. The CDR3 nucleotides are TGCAGCGTCGGAATCTTAAGCGGGAGGGTTACAGATACGCAGTATTTT. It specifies CSVGILSGRVTDTQYF.

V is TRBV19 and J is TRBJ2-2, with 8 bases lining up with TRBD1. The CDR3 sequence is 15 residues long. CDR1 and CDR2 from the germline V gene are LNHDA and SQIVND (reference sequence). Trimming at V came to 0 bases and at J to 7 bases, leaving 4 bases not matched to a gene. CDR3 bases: TGTGCCAGTAGTATAGACAGGGGGCGCGGCGGGGAGCTGTTTTTT. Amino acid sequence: CASSIDRGRGGELFF.

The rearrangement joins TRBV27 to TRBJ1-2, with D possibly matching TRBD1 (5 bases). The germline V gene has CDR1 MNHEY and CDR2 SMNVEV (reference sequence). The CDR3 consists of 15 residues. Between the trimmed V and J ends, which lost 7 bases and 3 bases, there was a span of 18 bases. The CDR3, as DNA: TGTGCCAGCACCAGTAGCTACGGGGGGGACTATGGCTACACCTTC. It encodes CASTSSYGGDYGYTF.

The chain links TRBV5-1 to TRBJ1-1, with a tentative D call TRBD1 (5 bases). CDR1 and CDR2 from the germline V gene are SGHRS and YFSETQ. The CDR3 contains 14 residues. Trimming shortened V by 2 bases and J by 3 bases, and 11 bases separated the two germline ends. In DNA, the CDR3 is TGCGCCAGCAGCTTTGCAGGGTCGGACACTGAAGCTTTCTTT. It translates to CASSFAGSDTEAFF. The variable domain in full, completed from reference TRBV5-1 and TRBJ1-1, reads KAGVTQTPRYLIKTRGQQVTLSCSPISGHRSVSWYQQTPGQGLQFLFEYFSETQRNKGNFPGRFSGRQFSNSRSEMNVSTLELGDSALYLCASSFAGSDTEAFFGQGTRLTVV.

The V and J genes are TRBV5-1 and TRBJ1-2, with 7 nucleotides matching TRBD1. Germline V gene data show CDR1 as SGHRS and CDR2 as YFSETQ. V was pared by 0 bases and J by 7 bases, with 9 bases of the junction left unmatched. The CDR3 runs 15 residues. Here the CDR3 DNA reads TGCGCCAGCAGCTTGGCCCTAACAGGGGAGGTTGGCTACACCTTC. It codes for CASSLALTGEVGYTF.